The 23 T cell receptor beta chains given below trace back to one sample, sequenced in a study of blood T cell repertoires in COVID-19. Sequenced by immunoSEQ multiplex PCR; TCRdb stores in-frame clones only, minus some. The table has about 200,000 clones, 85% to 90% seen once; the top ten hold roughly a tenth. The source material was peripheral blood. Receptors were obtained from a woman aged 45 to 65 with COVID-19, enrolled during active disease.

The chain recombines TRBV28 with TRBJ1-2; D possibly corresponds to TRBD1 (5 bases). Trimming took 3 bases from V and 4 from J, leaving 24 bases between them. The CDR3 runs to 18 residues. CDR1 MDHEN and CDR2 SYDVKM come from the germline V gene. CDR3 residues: CASSFLGLRRGGGYGYTF. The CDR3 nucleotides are TGTGCCAGCAGTTTTTTAGGTCTCCGACGGGGCGGGGGCTATGGCTACACCTTC.

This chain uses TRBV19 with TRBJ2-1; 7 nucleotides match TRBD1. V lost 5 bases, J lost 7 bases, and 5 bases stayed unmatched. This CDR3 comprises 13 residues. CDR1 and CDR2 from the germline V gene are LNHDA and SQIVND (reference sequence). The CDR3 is CASSWDRANEQFF. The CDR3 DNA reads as TGTGCCAGTAGTTGGGACAGAGCAAATGAGCAGTTCTTC.

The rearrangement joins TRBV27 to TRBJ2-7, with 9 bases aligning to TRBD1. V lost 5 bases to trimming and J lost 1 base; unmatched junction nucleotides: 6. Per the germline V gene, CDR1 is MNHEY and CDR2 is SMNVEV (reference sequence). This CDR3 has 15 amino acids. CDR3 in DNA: TGTGCCAGCAGTCCCGCGGGACAGGGTTCCTACGAGCAGTACTTC. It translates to CASSPAGQGSYEQYF.

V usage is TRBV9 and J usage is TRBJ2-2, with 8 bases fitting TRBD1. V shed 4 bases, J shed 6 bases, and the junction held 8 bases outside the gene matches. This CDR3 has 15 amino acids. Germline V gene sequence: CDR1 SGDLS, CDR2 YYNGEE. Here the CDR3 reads CASSSRDRGAGELFF. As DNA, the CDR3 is TGTGCCAGCAGCTCCCGAGACAGGGGAGCCGGGGAGCTGTTTTTT.

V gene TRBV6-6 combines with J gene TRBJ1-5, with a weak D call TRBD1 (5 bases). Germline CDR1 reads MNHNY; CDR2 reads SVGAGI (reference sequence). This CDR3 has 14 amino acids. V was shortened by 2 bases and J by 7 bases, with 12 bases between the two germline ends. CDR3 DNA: TGTGCCAGCAGTTACCGGGGGGAAGGACAGCCCCAGCATTTT. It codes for CASSYRGEGQPQHF.

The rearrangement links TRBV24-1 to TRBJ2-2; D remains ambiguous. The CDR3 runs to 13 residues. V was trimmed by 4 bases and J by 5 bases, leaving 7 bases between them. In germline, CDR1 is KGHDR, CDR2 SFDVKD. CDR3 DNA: TGTGCCACCAGTGACGGAGATACCGGGGAGCTGTTTTTT. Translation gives CATSDGDTGELFF.

CDR3 bases: TGCGCCAGCAGCTGGGGACTGGCCCTACAAGAGACCCAGTACTTC. Protein: CASSWGLALQETQYF. The gene calls are TRBV5-1 and TRBJ2-5; possibly TRBD2 for D (6 bases). This CDR3 has 15 amino acids. The germline V gene has CDR1 SGHRS and CDR2 YFSETQ. V was trimmed by 3 bases and J by 2 bases, leaving 14 bases between them.

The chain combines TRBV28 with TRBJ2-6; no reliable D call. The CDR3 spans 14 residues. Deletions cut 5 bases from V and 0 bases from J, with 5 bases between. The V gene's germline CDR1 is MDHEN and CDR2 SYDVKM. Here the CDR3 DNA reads TGTGCCAGCAGTCCCTTCTCTGGGGCCAACGTCCTGACTTTC. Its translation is CASSPFSGANVLTF.

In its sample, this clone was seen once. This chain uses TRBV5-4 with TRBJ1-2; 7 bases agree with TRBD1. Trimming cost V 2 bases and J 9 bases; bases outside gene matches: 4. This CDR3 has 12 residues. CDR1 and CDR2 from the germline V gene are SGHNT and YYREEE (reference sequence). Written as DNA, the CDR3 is TGTGCCAGCAGCTTACAGGGGTCCCGCTACACCTTC. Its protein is CASSLQGSRYTF. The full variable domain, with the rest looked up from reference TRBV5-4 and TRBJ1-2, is ETGVTQSPTHLIKTRGQQVTLRCSSQSGHNTVSWYQQALGQGPQFIFQYYREEENGRGNFPPRFSGLQFPNYSSELNVNALELDDSALYLCASSLQGSRYTFGSGTRLTVV.

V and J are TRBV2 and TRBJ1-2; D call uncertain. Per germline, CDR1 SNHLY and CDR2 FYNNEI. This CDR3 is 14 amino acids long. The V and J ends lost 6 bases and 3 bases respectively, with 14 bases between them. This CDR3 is CASSPAEGDYGYTF. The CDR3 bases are TGTGCCAGCAGCCCCGCGGAGGGAGACTATGGCTACACCTTC.

As DNA, the CDR3 is TGTGCCAGTAGTATAAGCCTAGCGAACACCGGGGAGCTGTTTTTT. It is translated as CASSISLANTGELFF. V is TRBV19 and J is TRBJ2-2; D gene uncertain. This CDR3 spans 15 amino acids. From germline, CDR1 is LNHDA and CDR2 SQIVND (reference sequence). V gave up 2 bases and J gave up 0 bases, with 7 bases separating them.

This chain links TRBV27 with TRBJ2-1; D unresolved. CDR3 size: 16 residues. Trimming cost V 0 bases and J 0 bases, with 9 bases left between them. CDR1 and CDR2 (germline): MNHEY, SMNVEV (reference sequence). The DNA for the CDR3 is TGTGCCAGCAGTTTATCGGTAGCACGCTCCTACAATGAGCAGTTCTTC. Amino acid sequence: CASSLSVARSYNEQFF.

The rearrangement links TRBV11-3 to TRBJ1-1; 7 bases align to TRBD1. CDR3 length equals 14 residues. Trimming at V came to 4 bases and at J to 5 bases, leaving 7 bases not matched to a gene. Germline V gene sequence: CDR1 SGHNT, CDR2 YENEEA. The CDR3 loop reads CASSYPTGRTEAFF. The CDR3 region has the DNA TGTGCCAGCAGCTACCCGACAGGGAGGACTGAAGCTTTCTTT.

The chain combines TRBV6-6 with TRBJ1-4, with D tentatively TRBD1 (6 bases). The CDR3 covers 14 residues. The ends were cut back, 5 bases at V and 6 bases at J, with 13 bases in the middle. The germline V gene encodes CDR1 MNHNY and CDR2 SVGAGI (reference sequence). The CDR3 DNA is TGTGCCAGCAGTCCTGTGGGGGCGGATGAAAAACTGTTTTTT. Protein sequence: CASSPVGADEKLFF.

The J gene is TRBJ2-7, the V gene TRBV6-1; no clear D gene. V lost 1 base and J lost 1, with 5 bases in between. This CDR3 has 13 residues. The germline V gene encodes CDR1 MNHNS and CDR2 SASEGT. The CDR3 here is CASSEGLSYEQYF. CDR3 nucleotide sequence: TGTGCCAGCAGTGAAGGCCTATCCTACGAGCAGTACTTC.

The CDR3 DNA is TGTGCCAGCAGCCTGACAGGGGTTAATTCACCCCTCCACTTT. It yields the protein CASSLTGVNSPLHF. J is TRBJ1-6 and V is TRBV5-5; TRBD1 aligns across 8 bases. Germline-derived CDR1 and CDR2 are SGHKS and YYEKEE (reference sequence). The junction had 3 bases not matched to a gene; V was cut back by 4 bases and J by 6 bases. This CDR3 spans 14 amino acids. The variable domain in full, with the rest retrieved from reference TRBV5-5 and TRBJ1-6, is DAGVTQSPTHLIKTRGQQVTLRCSPISGHKSVSWYQQVLGQGPQFIFQYYEKEERGRGNFPDRFSARQFPNYSSELNVNALLLGDSALYLCASSLTGVNSPLHFGNGTRLTVT.

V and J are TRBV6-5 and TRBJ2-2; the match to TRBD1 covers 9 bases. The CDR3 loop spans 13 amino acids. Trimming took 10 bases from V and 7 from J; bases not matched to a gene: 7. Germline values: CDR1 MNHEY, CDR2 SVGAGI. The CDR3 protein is CATGQGWNGELFF. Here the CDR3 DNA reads TGTGCCACGGGACAGGGTTGGAACGGGGAGCTGTTTTTT.

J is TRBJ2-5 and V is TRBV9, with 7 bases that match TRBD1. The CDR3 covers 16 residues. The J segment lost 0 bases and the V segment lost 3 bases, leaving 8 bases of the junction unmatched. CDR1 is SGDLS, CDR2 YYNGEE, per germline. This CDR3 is CASSEGGQLYQETQYF. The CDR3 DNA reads TGTGCCAGCAGCGAAGGGGGACAGTTGTACCAAGAGACCCAGTACTTC.

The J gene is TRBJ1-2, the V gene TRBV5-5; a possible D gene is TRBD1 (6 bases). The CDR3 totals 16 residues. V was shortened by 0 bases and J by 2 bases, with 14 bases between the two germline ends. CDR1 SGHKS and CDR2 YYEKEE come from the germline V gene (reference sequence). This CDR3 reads CASSLVGQGLNYGYTF. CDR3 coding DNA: TGTGCCAGCAGCTTGGTAGGCCAGGGGCTGAACTATGGCTACACCTTC.

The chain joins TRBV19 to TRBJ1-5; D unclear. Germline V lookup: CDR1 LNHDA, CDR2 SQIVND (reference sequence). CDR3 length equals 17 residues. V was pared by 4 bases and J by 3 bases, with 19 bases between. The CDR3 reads CASSSELGFSYNQPQHF. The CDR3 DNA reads TGTGCCAGTAGTAGCGAGCTCGGGTTTTCTTACAATCAGCCCCAGCATTTT.

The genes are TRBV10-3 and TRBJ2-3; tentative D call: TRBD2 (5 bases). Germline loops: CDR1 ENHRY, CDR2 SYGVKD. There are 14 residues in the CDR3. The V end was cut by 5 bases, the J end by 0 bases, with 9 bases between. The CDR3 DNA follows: TGTGCCATCAGTAGCGGATCCAGCACAGATACGCAGTATTTT. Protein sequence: CAISSGSSTDTQYF.

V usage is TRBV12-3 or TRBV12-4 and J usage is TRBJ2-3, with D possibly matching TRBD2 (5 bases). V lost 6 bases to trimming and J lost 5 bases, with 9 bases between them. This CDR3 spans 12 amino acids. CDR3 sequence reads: CASRPAGDTQYF. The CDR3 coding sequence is TGTGCCAGCAGGCCCGCGGGAGATACGCAGTATTTT.

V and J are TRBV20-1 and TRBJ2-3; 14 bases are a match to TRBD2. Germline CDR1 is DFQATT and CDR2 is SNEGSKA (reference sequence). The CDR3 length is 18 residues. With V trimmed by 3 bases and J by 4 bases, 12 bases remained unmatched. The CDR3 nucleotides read TGCAGTGCTAGTGTCTGGACTAGCGGGGGGACCACACCAGATACGCAGTATTTT. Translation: CSASVWTSGGTTPDTQYF.